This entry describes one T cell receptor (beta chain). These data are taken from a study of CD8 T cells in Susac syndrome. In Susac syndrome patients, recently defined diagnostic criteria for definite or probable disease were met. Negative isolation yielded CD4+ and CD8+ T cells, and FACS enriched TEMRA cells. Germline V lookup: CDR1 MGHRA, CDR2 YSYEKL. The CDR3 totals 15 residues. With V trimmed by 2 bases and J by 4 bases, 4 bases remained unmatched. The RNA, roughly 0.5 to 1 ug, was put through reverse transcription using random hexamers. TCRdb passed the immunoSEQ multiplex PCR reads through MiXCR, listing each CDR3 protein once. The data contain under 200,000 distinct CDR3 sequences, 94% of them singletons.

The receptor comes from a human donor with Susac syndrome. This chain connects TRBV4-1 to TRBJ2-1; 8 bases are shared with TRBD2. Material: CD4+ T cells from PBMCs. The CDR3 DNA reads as TGCGCCAGCAGCCAACACCGCGGGGGGTACAATGAGCAGTTCTTC. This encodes CASSQHRGGYNEQFF.